This entry is about one T cell receptor beta chain. Its antigen is unidentified. Unmatched junction bases numbered 9, after V lost 0 bases and J lost 5 bases. CDR3 length equals 16 residues. Germline V lookup: CDR1 LGHNT, CDR2 FRNRAP. The data were taken from a study of graft-versus-host responses after intestinal transplantation. About the study: Induction with anti-thymocyte globulin, then tacrolimus and steroids for three to four years, was given to all recipients. Notes on the study in general: Researchers found peak circulating GvH clone levels linked to early post-transplant HvG declines. GvH clones were found in recipient marrow; some appeared first in ileum or blood. Across patients carrying graft-donor T cell macrochimerism, allografts held high graft-versus-host to host-versus-graft clonal ratios.

The repertoire was sequenced with immunoSEQ multiplex PCR; TCRdb's copy has only in-frame clones and lacks some. The table records about 90,000 clones, 80% to 95% of them present only once. The origin of this receptor is a human donor who was the organ donor for an intestinal transplant. The sample here was unstimulated CD8+ T cells sorted from spleen or lymph node cells, taken before transplant. The chain joins TRBV12-5 to TRBJ2-7, with 8 nucleotides matching TRBD2. CDR3 nucleotides: TGTGCTAGTGGTTTGGTCCCCGGGGGGGCCTTTAACGAGCAGTACTTC. It translates to CASGLVPGGAFNEQYF.